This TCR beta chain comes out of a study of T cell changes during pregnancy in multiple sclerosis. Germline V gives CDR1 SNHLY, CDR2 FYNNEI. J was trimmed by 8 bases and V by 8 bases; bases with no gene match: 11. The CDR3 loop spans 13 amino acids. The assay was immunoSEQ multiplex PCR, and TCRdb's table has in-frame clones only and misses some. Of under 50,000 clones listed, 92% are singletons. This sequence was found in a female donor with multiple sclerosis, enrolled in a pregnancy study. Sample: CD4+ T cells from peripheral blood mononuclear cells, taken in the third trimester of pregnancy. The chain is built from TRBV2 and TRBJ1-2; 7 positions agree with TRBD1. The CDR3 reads CASPEGQLRGYTF. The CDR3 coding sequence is TGTGCCAGCCCGGAGGGACAGCTTCGGGGCTACACCTTC.